A selection of T cell receptor beta chains follows, all from one sample in a study of neurological immune-mediated disorders. One entry per CDR3 protein, called by TCRdb with MiXCR from the 5' RACE reads. The table lists 18,000 or so distinct CDR3 sequences, 27% of them singletons. Sequences were obtained from PBMCs. The receptors were gathered from a man aged 50 to 59 with HTLV-1-associated myelopathy (HAM/TSP). CDR3s include the opening cysteine and the closing phenylalanine or tryptophan. D genes are given only for firm matches. Size is stated for part of the rows, as once, few or many counts, or as a class when the clone is expanded.

V gene,J gene,clone size,D gene,CDR3 protein,CDR3 DNA
TRBV20-1,TRBJ1-1,-,-,CSARVAGTLNTEAFF,TGCAGTGCTAGAGTCGCCGGGACATTGAACACTGAAGCTTTCTTT
TRBV6-1,TRBJ2-5,-,-,CASSVNGQETQYF,TGTGCCAGCAGTGTAAACGGGCAAGAGACCCAGTACTTC
TRBV5-1,TRBJ1-6,-,-,CASSLDNSYNSPLHF,TGCGCCAGCAGCCTTGACAACTCCTATAATTCACCCCTCCACTTT
TRBV5-5,TRBJ1-1,once,TRBD1,CASSAGTGGSEAFF,TGTGCCAGCAGCGCCGGGACAGGGGGCTCAGAAGCTTTCTTT
TRBV20-1,TRBJ2-5,many,TRBD2,CSASQGSGGPGETQYF,TGCAGTGCTAGCCAGGGCAGCGGGGGGCCGGGAGAGACCCAGTACTTC
TRBV5-4,TRBJ1-2,-,TRBD1,CASSPGTANNYGYTF,TGTGCCAGCAGCCCTGGGACAGCTAATAACTATGGCTACACCTTC
TRBV6-6,TRBJ2-7,-,-,CASRLTTDSYEQYF,TGTGCCAGCAGGCTGACGACAGACTCCTACGAGCAGTACTTC
TRBV4-3,TRBJ2-7,few,TRBD1,CASSQGTGFTYEQYF,TGCGCCAGCAGCCAGGGGACAGGGTTTACCTACGAGCAGTACTTC
TRBV5-1,TRBJ2-1,few,-,CASSSHSVSYNEQFF,TGCGCCAGCAGCTCCCACAGTGTTTCCTACAATGAGCAGTTCTTC
TRBV10-1,TRBJ2-3,once,TRBD1,CASSGDRAPGDTQYF,TGCGCCAGCAGTGGCGACAGGGCCCCTGGAGATACGCAGTATTTT
TRBV27,TRBJ2-7,-,TRBD2,CASIPFAGGTYEQYF,TGTGCCAGCATCCCCTTCGCGGGGGGCACCTACGAGCAGTACTTC
TRBV6-6,TRBJ1-1,-,-,CASNGQPNTEAFF,TGTGCCAGCAATGGACAGCCGAACACTGAAGCTTTCTTT
TRBV28,TRBJ2-2,few,-,CASKTANTGELFF,TGTGCCAGCAAGACAGCGAACACCGGGGAGCTGTTTTTT
TRBV7-2,TRBJ1-4,-,-,CASSNRASTNEKLFF,TGTGCCAGCAGCAACCGGGCATCAACTAATGAAAAACTGTTTTTT
TRBV5-1,TRBJ1-1,few,TRBD1,CASSLEWTGVGTEAFF,TGCGCCAGCAGCTTGGAATGGACAGGGGTAGGGACTGAAGCTTTCTTT
TRBV7-2,TRBJ2-1,-,-,CASSSSASSYNEQFF,TGTGCCAGCAGCTCTAGCGCAAGCTCCTACAATGAGCAGTTCTTC
TRBV12-3/TRBV12-4,TRBJ1-2,-,-,CASSLVLGSGYTF,TGTGCCAGCAGTTTAGTACTCGGTTCTGGCTACACCTTC
TRBV5-1,TRBJ1-6,few,-,CASSTDYPGGYNSPLHF,TGCGCCAGCAGCACAGATTACCCCGGGGGCTATAATTCACCCCTCCACTTT
TRBV10-3,TRBJ1-2,many,-,CAISEKGGYGYTF,TGTGCCATCAGTGAGAAGGGAGGATATGGCTACACCTTC
TRBV20-1,TRBJ2-5,medium-sized,-,CSDRTPQETQYF,TGCAGTGATCGGACACCTCAAGAGACCCAGTACTTC
TRBV7-2,TRBJ2-7,medium-sized,-,CASSLAQGLYEQYF,TGTGCCAGCAGCTTAGCCCAGGGCCTCTACGAGCAGTACTTC
TRBV9,TRBJ2-3,many,-,CASSVPGTQYF,TGTGCCAGCAGCGTCCCTGGGACGCAGTATTTT
TRBV18,TRBJ2-7,-,-,CASSPRGGYEQYF,TGTGCCAGCTCACCACGCGGCGGCTACGAGCAGTACTTC
TRBV29-1,TRBJ2-1,many,TRBD1,CSVVTGGGHEQFF,TGCAGCGTTGTGACAGGGGGCGGCCATGAGCAGTTCTTC
TRBV5-1,TRBJ2-1,few,TRBD2,CASSPPPGLEVGEQFF,TGCGCCAGCAGCCCTCCGCCGGGACTAGAAGTTGGTGAGCAGTTCTTC
TRBV20-1,TRBJ1-3,few,-,CSARIGAGGNTIYF,TGCAGTGCTAGGATAGGGGCGGGGGGAAACACCATATATTTT
TRBV5-1,TRBJ2-2,-,TRBD2,CASSSTGLAGGNTGELFF,TGCGCCAGCAGCTCGACGGGACTAGCGGGGGGAAACACCGGGGAGCTGTTTTTT
TRBV29-1,TRBJ2-3,medium-sized,-,CSVELIISTDTQYF,TGCAGCGTTGAATTAATCATTAGCACAGATACGCAGTATTTT
TRBV20-1,TRBJ2-7,-,TRBD2,CSATFGGRSPYEQYF,TGCAGTGCGACCTTCGGCGGGAGGTCCCCATACGAGCAGTACTTC
TRBV20-1,TRBJ2-1,-,TRBD2,CSGVLAGGPVGVYNEQFF,TGCAGTGGAGTACTAGCGGGGGGACCGGTTGGGGTTTACAATGAGCAGTTCTTC
TRBV7-7,TRBJ1-1,many,-,CASSLSGGTEAFF,TGTGCTAGCAGCTTATCCGGTGGCACTGAAGCTTTCTTT
TRBV20-1,TRBJ1-5,many,-,CSARDPTGPQHF,TGCAGTGCTAGAGACCCTACAGGACCCCAGCATTTT
TRBV5-1,TRBJ2-1,few,TRBD2,CASSSPGTSGMASGYNEQFF,TGCGCCAGCAGCTCCCCCGGGACTAGCGGTATGGCCAGCGGGTACAATGAGCAGTTCTTC
TRBV4-2,TRBJ1-2,few,-,CASSHRDKVLNYGYTF,TGTGCCAGCAGCCACCGGGACAAGGTTCTGAACTATGGCTACACCTTC
TRBV7-2,TRBJ1-1,medium-sized,-,CASSLVSTKNTEAFF,TGTGCCAGCAGCTTAGTCTCCACGAAGAACACTGAAGCTTTCTTT
TRBV19,TRBJ1-1,few,TRBD1,CASTADRADTEAFF,TGTGCCAGTACTGCGGACAGGGCGGACACTGAAGCTTTCTTT
TRBV20-1,TRBJ2-7,many,-,CSARDVMSAPEQYF,TGCAGTGCTAGAGATGTAATGTCGGCCCCCGAGCAGTACTTC
TRBV7-2,TRBJ2-5,-,-,CASSQRGLTTQYF,TGTGCCAGCAGCCAGAGAGGGCTTACGACCCAGTACTTC